Listed here is a single TCR beta chain. What it binds is not known. The data are from a study of vaccination and CD4 T cells after COVID-19. Study in general: Vaccination of participants consisted of two doses of either BNT162b2 or mRNA-1273 vaccine. Whole-study findings and limits: In median terms, SARS-CoV-2-reactive clonotypes went from about 20 to 38, a nonsignificant rise. Only relatively few convalescent patients were studied, and early post-infection timepoints were not analyzed.

The treatment here: approximately 9-day PBMC culture with coronavirus spike peptide pools or control peptides (ViraFEST assay). The trim removed 2 bases at V and 1 base at J, leaving 6 bases unmatched. CDR1 and CDR2 from the germline V gene are SGHTA and FQGNSA. The CDR3 contains 18 residues. Sequence data for DNA of cultured CD4+ T cells were generated by the Oncomine TCR Beta short-read assay. Via MiXCR, TCRdb re-called the PCR reads, giving one row per CDR3 protein. The table lists some 15,000 distinct CDR3 sequences, around three quarters of them singletons, with about 16% in the top ten. The source of this sequence is a human donor who had recovered from COVID-19. The chain uses TRBV7-2 and TRBJ2-2, with 11 bases aligning to TRBD2. The sequencing sample was made of CD4+ T cells from blood, cultured in vitro. CDR3: CASSLPPGLAVNTGELFF. The CDR3 DNA follows: TGTGCCAGCAGCTTACCGCCGGGACTAGCGGTGAACACCGGGGAGCTGTTTTTT.